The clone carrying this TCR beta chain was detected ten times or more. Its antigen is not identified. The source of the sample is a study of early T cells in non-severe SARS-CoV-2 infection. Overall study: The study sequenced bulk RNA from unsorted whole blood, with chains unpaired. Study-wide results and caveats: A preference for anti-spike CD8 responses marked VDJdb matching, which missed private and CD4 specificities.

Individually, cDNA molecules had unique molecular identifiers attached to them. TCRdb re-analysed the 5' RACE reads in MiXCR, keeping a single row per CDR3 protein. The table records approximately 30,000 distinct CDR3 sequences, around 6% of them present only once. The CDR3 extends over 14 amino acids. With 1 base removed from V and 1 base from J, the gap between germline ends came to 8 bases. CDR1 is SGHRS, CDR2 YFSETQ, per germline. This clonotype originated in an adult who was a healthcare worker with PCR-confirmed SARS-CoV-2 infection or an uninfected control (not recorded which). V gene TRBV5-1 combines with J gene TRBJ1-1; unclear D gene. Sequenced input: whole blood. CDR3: CASSLTNSNTEAFF. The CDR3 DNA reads TGCGCCAGCAGCTTGACCAACTCGAACACTGAAGCTTTCTTT.